The 20 T cell receptor beta chains given below trace back to one sample, sequenced in a study of blood T cell repertoires in COVID-19. The assay was immunoSEQ multiplex PCR, and TCRdb's table has in-frame clones only and misses some. The data contain under 250,000 clones, around 90% of them singletons. Sequencing was done on a sample of peripheral blood. These receptors were collected from a man aged 25 to 40 with COVID-19, enrolled during active disease.

In this sample, this clone turned up once. The chain carries TRBV5-1 and TRBJ1-2, with D maybe TRBD1 (6 bases). The CDR3 is 13 amino acids. Germline lookup yields CDR1 SGHRS and CDR2 YFSETQ. V lost 2 bases and J 8 bases, leaving 13 bases between the germline ends. The CDR3, as DNA: TGCGCCAGCAGCTTAGGTACAGGGTTCGGCTACACCTTC. Translation: CASSLGTGFGYTF.

A few counts support this clone. The CDR3 spells CASGRGSGNTIYF. For the CDR3, the DNA is TGTGCCAGCGGCCGAGGCTCTGGAAACACCATATATTTT. V gene TRBV7-3 combines with J gene TRBJ1-3, with D unresolved. The CDR3 runs to 13 residues. V lost 8 bases to trimming and J lost 0 bases, with 8 bases between them. CDR1 and CDR2 (germline): SGHTA, FQGTGA.

This sequence joins TRBV19 and TRBJ1-1, with D possibly being TRBD1 (5 bases). Germline V gives CDR1 LNHDA, CDR2 SQIVND (reference sequence). The CDR3 has 14 amino acids. V was trimmed by 5 bases and J by 10 bases, leaving 20 bases between them. The CDR3 loop is CASSVSRHLGGAFF. CDR3 sequence (DNA): TGTGCCAGTAGTGTGTCCCGGCACCTCGGGGGAGCTTTCTTT.

V and J are TRBV7-6 and TRBJ2-1, with 10 nucleotides matching TRBD2. Looked up from germline, CDR1 is SGHVS and CDR2 is FNYEAQ. V was clipped by 3 bases and J by 0 bases; unmatched bases: 2. The CDR3 loop spans 16 amino acids. This CDR3 reads CASSFERGGSYNEQFF. The CDR3 coding sequence is TGTGCCAGCAGCTTTGAGCGGGGGGGCTCCTACAATGAGCAGTTCTTC.

The chain employs TRBV6-5 and TRBJ1-4; D unresolved. From germline, CDR1 is MNHEY and CDR2 SVGAGI. The CDR3 contains 12 residues. Trimming cost V 6 bases and J 6 bases, with 8 bases left between them. DNA of the CDR3: TGTGCCAGCAGGGGAGTAGATGAAAAACTGTTTTTT. It codes for CASRGVDEKLFF.

The CDR3 DNA is TGTGCCAGCAGCTTCCAGGAGGAGGAGACCCAGTACTTC. Its protein is CASSFQEEETQYF. The genes are TRBV7-7 and TRBJ2-5; TRBD2 might be the D (5 bases). V shed 3 bases and J shed 5 bases, with 10 bases lying between them. The CDR3 runs to 13 residues. The V gene's germline CDR1 is SSHAT and CDR2 FNYEAQ (reference sequence).

This clone was detected once. The chain recombines TRBV5-1 with TRBJ2-7; TRBD1 agrees at 8 bases. Germline V gene lookup returns CDR1 SGHRS and CDR2 YFSETQ. The J segment lost 8 bases and the V segment lost 0 bases, leaving 4 bases of the junction unmatched. This CDR3 comprises 13 residues. CDR3 sequence (DNA): TGCGCCAGCAGCTTGGACCCAGGGGGCAAGCAGTACTTC. Translation gives CASSLDPGGKQYF.

The chain links TRBV11-2 to TRBJ1-2; unclear D gene. The CDR3 has 10 residues. CDR1 is SGHAT, CDR2 FQNNGV, per germline. Trimming removed 4 bases at V and 6 bases at J, with 3 bases between. CDR3 in DNA: TGTGCCAGCAGCTCCAATGGCTACACCTTC. This translates into CASSSNGYTF. Together with reference TRBV11-2 and TRBJ1-2, the CDR3 gives the full variable domain: EAGVAQSPRYKIIEKRQSVAFWCNPISGHATLYWYQQILGQGPKLLIQFQNNGVVDDSQLPKDRFSAERLKGVDSTLKIQPAKLEDSAVYLCASSSNGYTFGSGTRLTVV.

The V gene is TRBV7-9, the J gene TRBJ2-1, with a weak D call TRBD1 (5 bases). This CDR3 is built from 11 residues. Per germline, CDR1 SEHNR and CDR2 FQNEAQ (reference sequence). V shed 5 bases and J shed 8 bases, with 7 bases lying between them. The CDR3 sequence is CASSQGYEQFF. The CDR3 DNA follows: TGTGCCAGCAGCCAGGGCTATGAGCAGTTCTTC.

This clone was detected only once. The chain couples TRBV27 to TRBJ2-7; D remains unclear. Trimming cost V 1 base and J 0 bases, with 16 bases left between them. CDR3 length: 17 amino acids. CDR1 is MNHEY, CDR2 SMNVEV, per germline (reference sequence). The DNA of the CDR3 is TGTGCCAGCAGTTTATTTTTGTACCCAGGTAGCTCCTACGAGCAGTACTTC. Amino acids: CASSLFLYPGSSYEQYF.

CDR3 loop: CASKRGGPLNTEAFF. The DNA for the CDR3 is TGTGCCAGTAAGCGAGGGGGCCCCCTGAACACTGAAGCTTTCTTT. V is TRBV19 and J is TRBJ1-1, with 7 nucleotides matching TRBD1. The CDR3 covers 15 residues. V gave up 7 bases and J gave up 0 bases; unmatched junction bases: 8. Germline V lookup: CDR1 LNHDA, CDR2 SQIVND (reference sequence).

The genes are TRBV12-3 or TRBV12-4 and TRBJ1-4; 9 bases are shared with TRBD1. V was clipped by 7 bases and J by 8 bases; unmatched bases: 5. The CDR3 length is 13 residues. This CDR3 is CASKDRGLEKLFF. In DNA form, the CDR3 reads TGTGCCAGCAAGGACAGGGGATTAGAAAAACTGTTTTTT.

V usage is TRBV6-5 and J usage is TRBJ2-2, with 10 bases identical to TRBD2. J gave up 5 bases and V 6 bases, and 6 bases lay outside the gene matches. The CDR3 sequence is 15 residues long. Germline V CDR1 and CDR2: MNHEY, SVGAGI. The DNA for the CDR3 is TGTGCCAGCAGGCCTAGCGGGGGCGATACCGGGGAGCTGTTTTTT. Translated, it gives CASRPSGGDTGELFF.

The chain carries TRBV25-1 and TRBJ2-1; a weak D match, TRBD2 (6 bases). CDR3 length: 14 residues. Per germline, CDR1 MGHDK and CDR2 SYGVNS. The CDR3 DNA sequence: TGTGCAAGCTGTGCGGGGAATACCTACAATGAGCAGTTCTTC. Amino acid sequence: CASCAGNTYNEQFF.

The chain couples TRBV15 to TRBJ2-2; TRBD1 matches at 7 bases. Germline CDR1 reads LNHNV; CDR2 reads YYDKDF (reference sequence). The CDR3 spans 17 residues. With V trimmed by 0 bases and J by 2 bases, 6 bases remained unmatched. In DNA, the CDR3 is TGTGCCACCAGCAGAGATAGGGGGACAGCTAACACCGGGGAGCTGTTTTTT. This codes for CATSRDRGTANTGELFF.

CDR3 coding DNA: TGTGCCAGCAGCGCCCCGGGACAGGGGATCAATGAGCAGTTCTTC. This encodes CASSAPGQGINEQFF. V is TRBV7-3 and J is TRBJ2-1; 10 bases match TRBD1. Germline V gene sequence: CDR1 SGHTA, CDR2 FQGTGA. J lost 6 bases, V lost 5 bases, and 7 bases had no gene match. The length of the CDR3 is 15 residues.

The chain couples TRBV7-2 to TRBJ2-1; 9 nucleotides match TRBD2. The CDR3 covers 15 residues. Trimming at V came to 5 bases and at J to 10 bases, leaving 12 bases not matched to a gene. Per germline, CDR1 SGHTA and CDR2 FQGNSA. CDR3 protein: CASSLSSGVRAEQFF. DNA for the CDR3: TGTGCCAGCAGCCTGTCTAGCGGGGTACGGGCAGAGCAGTTCTTC.

The chain is built from TRBV7-9 and TRBJ1-1; 9 positions agree with TRBD1. Germline lookup yields CDR1 SEHNR and CDR2 FQNEAQ (reference sequence). V was clipped by 6 bases and J by 0 bases; unmatched bases: 8. The CDR3 extends over 16 amino acids. CDR3 nucleotide sequence: TGTGCCAGCAGACCGGGACAGGGTTCCCTGAACACTGAAGCTTTCTTT. Protein sequence: CASRPGQGSLNTEAFF.

The rearrangement links TRBV2 to TRBJ1-1; D call uncertain. From germline, CDR1 is SNHLY and CDR2 FYNNEI. The CDR3 covers 14 residues. Trimming took 1 base from V and 5 from J, leaving 11 bases between them. CDR3 DNA sequence: TGTGCCAGCAGTGAAGGGCTCCCCTTGACTGAAGCTTTCTTT. Protein: CASSEGLPLTEAFF.

The rearrangement links TRBV3-1 (or the pseudogene TRBV3-2) to TRBJ2-7; 7 bases fit TRBD2. Germline loops: CDR1 LGHDT, CDR2 YNNKEL (reference sequence). The V gene end was trimmed by 5 bases and the J gene end by 3 bases; junction bases not matched to a gene: 10. CDR3 length: 15 amino acids. This CDR3 reads CASSREGLGNYEQYF. For the CDR3, the DNA is TGTGCCAGCAGCAGGGAGGGGCTGGGAAACTACGAGCAGTACTTC.